This is a list of T cell receptor beta chains from one sample in a study of blood T cell repertoires in COVID-19. TCRdb's copy holds only in-frame clones and misses some; the assay was immunoSEQ multiplex PCR. The sample has around 140,000 clones; approximately 85% are singletons. Material: PBMCs or T cells enriched from blood (not recorded which). These TCRs come from a woman aged 45-65 years with acute COVID-19. CDR3s include the opening cysteine and the closing phenylalanine or tryptophan. The order of the fields is V gene, clone size, J gene, D gene, CDR3 protein, CDR3 DNA. The D gene is left open where the match is weak. Expanded clones are given a class, and other clones once, few, many or no size at all.

>TRBV2|NA|TRBJ1-4|NA
CASNRELNEKLFF
TGTGCCAGTAACAGGGAGCTTAATGAAAAACTGTTTTTT
>TRBV21-1|few|TRBJ2-1|NA
CASSPCWEGTPTYNEQFF
TGTGCCAGCAGCCCATGTTGGGAAGGGACTCCCACCTACAATGAGCAGTTCTTC
>TRBV11-2|once|TRBJ2-7|TRBD2
CASTPAGGVYEQYF
TGTGCCAGCACCCCAGCGGGAGGGGTATACGAGCAGTACTTC
>TRBV5-1|NA|TRBJ2-7|TRBD2
CASSPRIAGAPEQYF
TGCGCCAGCAGCCCTCGAATAGCGGGAGCCCCCGAGCAGTACTTC
>TRBV5-1|NA|TRBJ2-1|NA
CASSLAFGARYNEQFF
TGCGCCAGCAGCTTGGCCTTTGGGGCTCGGTACAATGAGCAGTTCTTC
>TRBV25-1|NA|TRBJ1-6|NA
CASSAPTGVNSPLHF
TGTGCCAGCAGTGCCCCGACAGGCGTCAATTCACCCCTCCACTTT
>TRBV7-3|NA|TRBJ2-3|NA
CASSLAEGTDTQYF
TGTGCCAGCAGCTTAGCTGAGGGCACAGATACGCAGTATTTT
>TRBV3-1/TRBV3-2|NA|TRBJ1-2|NA
CASSQTREGYTF
TGTGCCAGCAGCCAAACTAGGGAGGGCTACACCTTC
>TRBV5-6|NA|TRBJ1-2|NA
CASSQNPTYLAGYTF
TGTGCCAGCAGCCAAAATCCAACATACCTCGCTGGCTACACCTTC
>TRBV30|once|TRBJ1-3|NA
CAWSSGGYGNTIYF
TGTGCCTGGAGTAGTGGGGGCTATGGGAACACCATATATTTT
>TRBV11-3|NA|TRBJ2-1|TRBD2
CASSPRDYVYNEQFF
TGTGCCAGCAGCCCCCGGGACTATGTATACAATGAGCAGTTCTTC
>TRBV7-3|NA|TRBJ2-1|TRBD2
CASSLNMPGLAEYNEQFF
TGTGCCAGCAGCTTAAATATGCCTGGCCTAGCGGAATACAATGAGCAGTTCTTC
>TRBV6-1|NA|TRBJ2-1|TRBD2
CASSELAGVGMNNEQFF
TGTGCCAGCAGTGAACTAGCGGGAGTTGGGATGAACAATGAGCAGTTCTTC
>TRBV9|once|TRBJ2-3|NA
CASSVGVAADTDTQYF
TGTGCCAGCAGCGTAGGGGTAGCGGCCGACACAGATACGCAGTATTTT
>TRBV5-6|NA|TRBJ2-5|NA
CASSLEGSQETQYF
TGTGCCAGCAGCCTAGAAGGGAGCCAAGAGACCCAGTACTTC
>TRBV9|NA|TRBJ1-3|NA
CASSPPLGRGNTIYF
TGTGCCAGCAGCCCCCCGTTGGGGCGGGGAAACACCATATATTTT
>TRBV6-1|few|TRBJ2-1|TRBD2
CASSGWTSGKVDEQFF
TGTGCCAGCAGTGGGTGGACTAGCGGGAAGGTCGATGAGCAGTTCTTC
>TRBV19|NA|TRBJ1-2|TRBD1
CASSMNRGLGYTF
TGTGCCAGTAGTATGAACAGGGGGCTTGGCTACACCTTC
>TRBV5-1|NA|TRBJ2-5|TRBD2
CASSRGASGVLETQYF
TGCGCCAGTAGCCGAGGGGCTAGCGGGGTACTTGAGACCCAGTACTTC
>TRBV7-8|NA|TRBJ2-2|TRBD1
CASSPERGGRLNTGELFF
TGTGCCAGCAGCCCCGAGCGAGGGGGCCGACTTAACACCGGGGAGCTGTTTTTT
>TRBV24-1|once|TRBJ2-5|TRBD2
CATSDSGTSGRETQYF
TGTGCCACCAGTGATTCCGGGACTAGCGGGAGGGAGACCCAGTACTTC
>TRBV24-1|NA|TRBJ2-7|TRBD2
CATSDLDTLAREDYEQYF
TGTGCCACCAGTGATTTGGATACTCTTGCGCGGGAGGATTACGAGCAGTACTTC
>TRBV11-2|NA|TRBJ1-1|NA
CASSLSRGNTEAFF
TGTGCCAGCAGCTTATCGCGCGGGAACACTGAAGCTTTCTTT
>TRBV3-1/TRBV3-2|once|TRBJ2-5|TRBD1
CASSQEETEGAAGTGGETQYF
TGTGCCAGCAGCCAAGAAGAGACTGAGGGAGCGGCCGGGACAGGGGGGGAGACCCAGTACTTC
>TRBV7-6|NA|TRBJ2-5|TRBD2
CASRLLAGGQETQYF
TGTGCCAGCCGTCTTTTAGCGGGAGGGCAAGAGACCCAGTACTTC
>TRBV27|NA|TRBJ2-5|NA
CASSSPGPQETQYF
TGTGCCAGCAGTTCACCAGGGCCCCAAGAGACCCAGTACTTC
>TRBV29-1|NA|TRBJ2-5|TRBD1
CSADTGGEETQYF
TGCAGCGCCGACACAGGGGGCGAGGAGACCCAGTACTTC
>TRBV10-3|NA|TRBJ2-7|NA
CAISEVRTYEQYF
TGTGCCATCAGTGAGGTCAGAACCTACGAGCAGTACTTC
>TRBV5-5|NA|TRBJ2-6|NA
CASGLRGANVLTF
TGTGCCAGCGGACTAAGAGGGGCCAACGTCCTGACTTTC
>TRBV3-1/TRBV3-2|NA|TRBJ1-3|TRBD1
CASSQEDRADTIYF
TGTGCCAGCAGCCAAGAAGACAGGGCGGACACCATATATTTT
>TRBV6-5|NA|TRBJ2-5|TRBD2
CASRGRVQETQYF
TGTGCCAGCAGGGGGAGGGTACAAGAGACCCAGTACTTC
>TRBV27|once|TRBJ2-3|NA
CASSLGGFADTQYF
TGTGCCAGCAGTTTAGGAGGGTTTGCAGATACGCAGTATTTT